This TCR beta chain was observed in a study of blood T cell repertoires in COVID-19. Turning to the study itself: Spain, Italy and the United States supplied samples that represented acute and convalescent COVID-19. T cells, B-cell-depleted T cells, or PBMCs supplied cDNA or gDNA.

Germline lookup yields CDR1 SNHLY and CDR2 FYNNEI. The CDR3 runs to 16 residues. The V end lost 7 bases, the J end lost 0 bases, and 17 bases lay between the germline ends. A Seattle source enrolled patients during active infection and followed them longitudinally. In the authors' workflow: The assay estimated nucleated cells by amplifying reference gene primers. Assay: immunoSEQ multiplex PCR; the TCRdb copy retains only in-frame clones and omits some. The D gene and trimming were derived from the DNA, and the V and J assignments and clone size from that table. Found here are fewer than 700,000 clones, 85% to 90% of them singletons; the top ten hold roughly 8%.

Material for sequencing was peripheral blood. The clonotype originates from a woman aged 50 to 60 with COVID-19, enrolled during active disease. The chain employs TRBV2 and TRBJ2-3, with D possibly being TRBD1 (5 bases). In DNA, the CDR3 is TGTGCCAGCACCGTTAACCCAGGGTCAAGCACAGATACGCAGTATTTT. Translating gives CASTVNPGSSTDTQYF.